The entry below gives a single T cell receptor beta chain sequence along with its context. Under the authors' procedure: Cell counts per sample came from amplifying reference gene primers. This table comes from immunoSEQ multiplex PCR, and its TCRdb copy is limited to in-frame clones, with some not included. V, J and clone size are taken as reported in that table, and D and trimming were inferred from the DNA itself. This sample has about 200,000 clones; more than 75% occur once, and the top ten carry around 5%. The sample belongs to a study of blood T cell repertoires in COVID-19. Study-wide context: There were acute and convalescent COVID-19 samples, and they came from the United States, Italy and Spain. PBMCs, B-cell-depleted T cells, or T cells provided the cDNA or gDNA that made up the material.

Germline assignment: CDR1 KGHSH and CDR2 LQKENI. V lost 0 bases to trimming and J lost 3 bases, with 11 bases between them. The CDR3 is 15 residues long. The chain has TRBV18 and TRBJ2-5; the D is unclear. The sequenced material came from peripheral blood. The TCR sequence derives from a woman older than 75 with acute or convalescent COVID-19. The CDR3: CASSPPYGPKETQYF. The CDR3 nucleotides are TGTGCCAGCTCACCACCGTATGGGCCCAAAGAGACCCAGTACTTC. Complete variable domain (other parts from reference TRBV18 and TRBJ2-5): NAGVMQNPRHLVRRRGQEARLRCSPMKGHSHVYWYRQLPEEGLKFMVYLQKENIIDESGMPKERFSAEFPKEGPSILRIQQVVRGDSAAYFCASSPPYGPKETQYFGPGTRLLVL.